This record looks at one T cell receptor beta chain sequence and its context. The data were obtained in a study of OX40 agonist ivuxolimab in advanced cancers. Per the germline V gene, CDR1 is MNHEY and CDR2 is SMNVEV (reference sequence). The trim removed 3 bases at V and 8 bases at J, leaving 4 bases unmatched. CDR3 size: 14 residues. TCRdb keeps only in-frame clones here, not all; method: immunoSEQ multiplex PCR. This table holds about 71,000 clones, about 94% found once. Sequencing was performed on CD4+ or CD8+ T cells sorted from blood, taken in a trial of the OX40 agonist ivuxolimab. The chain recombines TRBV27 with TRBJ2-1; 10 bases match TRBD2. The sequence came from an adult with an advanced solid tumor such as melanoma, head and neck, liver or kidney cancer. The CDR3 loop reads CASSFRGTSDEQFF. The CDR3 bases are TGTGCCAGCAGTTTTCGGGGGACTAGCGATGAGCAGTTCTTC.